A single T cell receptor beta chain is shown here with its context. These data are taken from a study of CD8 T cells in Susac syndrome. RNA totalling 0.5 to 1 ug underwent reverse transcription with random hexamers. TCRdb analysed the immunoSEQ multiplex PCR reads with MiXCR anew, one entry per CDR3 protein. Of about 120,000 distinct CDR3 sequences listed, around 90% are singletons. The ends were cut back, 4 bases at V and 4 bases at J, with 15 bases in the middle. From germline, CDR1 is ENHRY and CDR2 SYGVKD. The CDR3 has 15 amino acids. TCR beta sequences were obtained from blood CD8+ and CD4+ T cells. The CD8+ and CD4+ T cells were negatively isolated, with the TEMRA cells enriched by FACS.

This sequence joins TRBV10-3 and TRBJ2-3; D is perhaps TRBD2 (6 bases). This receptor was obtained from a human donor in good health. The sequenced sample was CD4+ T cells from PBMCs. CDR3 sequence: CAISGGVDPSDTQYF. The CDR3 bases are TGTGCCATCAGTGGGGGGGTTGATCCTTCAGATACGCAGTATTTT.